The present entry profiles one T cell receptor (beta chain) with its context. These data come from a study of blood T cell repertoires in COVID-19. For the study at large: The United States, Italy and Spain provided the acute and convalescent COVID-19 samples.

TCRdb's copy holds only in-frame clones and misses some; the assay was immunoSEQ multiplex PCR. The sample records some 190,000 clones, roughly 80% being singletons. CDR1 and CDR2 from the germline V gene are MRHNA and SNTAGT. Trimming stripped 0 bases from V and 11 bases from J, with 10 bases between. This CDR3 comprises 12 residues. Sequencing was done on a sample of PBMCs or T cells enriched from blood (not recorded which). The sequence was collected from a woman aged 25 to 39 who had recovered from COVID-19. V gene TRBV6-4 combines with J gene TRBJ1-2; D is ambiguous. CDR3 DNA sequence: TGTGCCAGCAGTGACTCGGGCCTTAGGTACACCTTC. Protein sequence: CASSDSGLRYTF.